This entry concerns a single TCR beta chain. What it binds is not known. This specimen belongs to a study of OX40 agonist ivuxolimab in advanced cancers. Across the whole study: Ivuxolimab, which is an agonistic anti-OX40 (CD134) antibody, was administered to the patients. Administration of intravenous ivuxolimab to patients occurred every 2 weeks at 0.01 to 10 mg/kg. Broader study findings: Partial responders at 0.1-3.0 mg/kg showed near-lowest clonal expansion.

Here immunoSEQ multiplex PCR was the method, and the copy in TCRdb shows in-frame clones only, minus some. This repertoire shows some 99,000 clones, around 85% found once; its top ten account for approximately 0.54%. The germline V gene has CDR1 SGHTA and CDR2 FQGTGA. Trimming left V 5 bases short and J 13 bases short, with 21 bases between. This CDR3 has 14 residues. The receptor was derived from an adult with an advanced solid tumor such as melanoma, head and neck, liver or kidney cancer. J is TRBJ2-1 and V is TRBV7-3; possibly TRBD2 for D (7 bases). Sequences were derived from CD4+ or CD8+ T cells sorted from blood, sampled in a trial of the OX40 agonist ivuxolimab. CDR3 amino acids: CASSPRLVGGPQFF. For the CDR3, the DNA is TGTGCCAGCAGCCCCAGACTAGTGGGGGGGCCCCAGTTCTTC.